This T cell receptor (beta chain) was documented in a study of identical twins. Trimming took off 1 base at V and 2 bases at J, with 14 bases between the two ends. This CDR3 contains 16 residues. Germline loops: CDR1 LGHNT, CDR2 FRNRAP. This clonotype was detected a few times. Antigen specificity is unknown. TCRdb independently ran MiXCR on the 5' RACE reads; one entry per CDR3 protein. Seen here are about 660,000 distinct CDR3 sequences, about 9.4% observed once, and the top ten hold approximately 0.96%. Study-wide findings and caveats: Excess twin sharing in beta out-of-frame sequences was weaker. Cross-sectional statistics, not tracking of the same donors, supported the conclusions.

These records were also assigned to another study, of yellow fever vaccine responses in identical twins.

The sequencing input was PBMCs. This rearrangement joins TRBV12-5 to TRBJ2-5; no definite D call. The receptor's source is a woman between 18 and 30 years old in good health. The chain's CDR3 is CASGLGQGAAQETQYF. CDR3 nucleotides: TGTGCTAGTGGTTTGGGACAAGGTGCGGCTCAAGAGACCCAGTACTTC.